This TCR beta chain was sequenced for a study of T-cell reconstitution after alpha-beta-depleted transplantation in children. Preparation of the TCRbeta library was carried out with unique molecular identifiers. TCRdb re-derived calls from the PCR reads in MiXCR, one entry per CDR3 protein. The sample has around 6,500 distinct CDR3 sequences, over 12% seen once. CDR3 length: 17 amino acids. V was clipped by 8 bases and J by 5 bases, with 26 bases between them. Sample share makes this clonotype medium-sized. The chain carries TRBV12-3 or TRBV12-4 and TRBJ2-3; the D gene is possibly TRBD2 (5 bases). The sequenced sample was PBMCs, obtained before TCRalphabeta/CD19-depleted stem cell transplant. The clonotype comes from a boy younger than 18 with acute lymphoblastic leukemia, due to receive a stem cell transplant. The CDR3 sequence is CASSVRWTESFRDTQYF. CDR3 sequence (DNA): TGTGCCAGCTCCGTCAGATGGACTGAATCATTCAGAGATACGCAGTATTTT.